These 22 T cell receptor beta chains share one sample of origin, sequenced in a study of T cells in women clearing cervical HPV infection. Clones were read by immunoSEQ multiplex PCR, and TCRdb kept only the in-frame ones, dropping some. This sample's table has 30,000 to 40,000 clones. Sequencing was carried out using blood buffy coat. The receptors shown here come from a woman between 18 and 70 years old with a cervical HPV16 infection that either progressed to CIN3+ or cleared (not recorded which).

Turning to this clone: Read coverage stops 3 residues before the CDR3 terminus; the germline J gene supplies the remainder. The chain links TRBV5-4 to TRBJ2-1; TRBD1 matches at 8 bases. The CDR3 covers 12 residues. CDR1 and CDR2 from the germline V gene are SGHNT and YYREEE (reference sequence). J gave up 9 bases and V 3 bases, and 2 bases lay outside the gene matches. CDR3 sequence reads: CASSSDRVEQFF. CDR3 DNA, as far as it was read: TGTGCCAGCAGCTCGGACAGGGTTGAG.

A note on this clone: Read data end 3 residues before the CDR3 end; the end is taken from the germline J gene. This chain links TRBV28 with TRBJ2-5; TRBD2 might be the D (6 bases). Germline loops: CDR1 MDHEN, CDR2 SYDVKM. The V end was cut by 11 bases, the J end by 5 bases, with 18 bases between. The CDR3 has 13 residues. The covered CDR3 bases are TGTGCCGCCTCTAGGGGTGGGGGGGAGACC. Translated, it gives CAASRGGGET. The whole CDR3 protein is CAASRGGGETQYF.

Of note for this clone: Read coverage stops 3 residues before the CDR3 terminus; the germline J gene supplies the remainder. The chain joins TRBV20-1 to TRBJ2-5; 11 bases map to TRBD2. V shed 3 bases and J 3 bases; nucleotides not matched to a gene: 18. Germline CDR1 is DFQATT and CDR2 is SNEGSKA (reference sequence). The CDR3 is 19 residues long. Partial CDR3 DNA: TGCAGTGCTAGTGCCCCTAATGGACTAGCGGGTCTACCCGAAGAGACC. As protein: CSASAPNGLAGLPEET. The entire CDR3 sequence reads CSASAPNGLAGLPEETQYF.

With respect to this clone: Read data end 3 residues before the CDR3 end; the end is taken from the germline J gene. The chain has TRBV5-6 and TRBJ2-5, with D tentatively TRBD1 (5 bases). This CDR3 is built from 14 residues. Trimming shortened V by 2 bases and J by 4 bases, and 12 bases separated the two germline ends. In germline, CDR1 is SGHDT, CDR2 YYEEEE. CDR3 amino acids: CASSFRVQGETQYF. CDR3 DNA, as far as it was read: TGTGCCAGCAGCTTTCGGGTTCAGGGAGAGACC. The whole variable domain, remainder taken from reference TRBV5-6 and TRBJ2-5, is DAGVTQSPTHLIKTRGQQVTLRCSPKSGHDTVSWYQQALGQGPQFIFQYYEEEERQRGNFPDRFSGHQFPNYSSELNVNALLLGDSALYLCASSFRVQGETQYFGPGTRLLVL.

About this clone: The CDR3 end is not reached by the read, which stops 3 residues before it; the germline J gene fills it in. The J gene is TRBJ1-1, the V gene TRBV6-2 or TRBV6-3, with D uncertain. From germline, CDR1 is MNHEY and CDR2 SVGEGT. The CDR3 consists of 15 residues. Trimming shortened V by 2 bases and J by 3 bases, and 13 bases separated the two germline ends. The sequenced part of the CDR3 DNA is TGTGCCAGCAGTTACGCGTCAGCGGCCTACACTGAA. Protein sequence: CASSYASAAYTE. Given in full, the CDR3 is CASSYASAAYTEAFF.

As for this clone: The read finishes 3 residues shy of the CDR3 end, and the germline J gene is used to complete it. The chain links TRBV5-1 to TRBJ1-2; 8 nucleotides line up with TRBD1. The length of the CDR3 is 14 residues. Looked up from germline, CDR1 is SGHRS and CDR2 is YFSETQ. CDR3 in amino acids: CASTPRTGIGCYTF. Incomplete CDR3 DNA: TGCGCCAGCACCCCAAGGACAGGGATCGGATGC.

Concerning this clone: Read data end 3 residues before the CDR3 end; the end is taken from the germline J gene. The genes are TRBV19 and TRBJ2-7; D call uncertain. The ends were cut back, 10 bases at V and 2 bases at J, with 12 bases in the middle. The CDR3 covers 12 residues. Germline CDR1 reads LNHDA; CDR2 reads SQIVND (reference sequence). The CDR3 DNA, read in part, is TGTGCCAAAAAGGGTGTCCCCTACGAG. It translates to CAKKGVPYE. The CDR3 in its entirety is CAKKGVPYEQYF.

As concerns this clone: The sequenced fragment ends 3 residues before the CDR3 boundary, so the rest is inferred from the germline J gene. This chain uses TRBV7-9 with TRBJ1-2, with 9 bases aligning to TRBD1. The CDR3 loop spans 15 amino acids. The germline V gene has CDR1 SEHNR and CDR2 FQNEAQ (reference sequence). CDR3 DNA (partial): TGTGCCAGCAGCTTAGGGCTACCGACAGGGGGGGGC. Its translation: CASSLGLPTGGG. The entire CDR3 sequence reads CASSLGLPTGGGYTF. The full variable domain, rest sourced from reference TRBV7-9 and TRBJ1-2, is DTGVSQNPRHKITKRGQNVTFRCDPISEHNRLYWYRQTLGQGPEFLTYFQNEAQLEKSRLLSDRFSAERPKGSFSTLEIQRTEQGDSAMYLCASSLGLPTGGGYTFGSGTRLTVV.

Regarding this clone: The read gets to within 3 residues of the CDR3 end, and the germline J gene fills in the rest. The chain is built from TRBV7-9 and TRBJ1-6, with D possibly being TRBD1 (6 bases). Germline V lookup: CDR1 SEHNR, CDR2 FQNEAQ (reference sequence). This CDR3 comprises 15 residues. The germline V and J ends were trimmed by 7 bases and 7 bases, with 17 bases remaining between them. The chain's CDR3 is CASTLITGLNSPLHF. The CDR3 bases that were read are TGTGCCAGCACACTAATCACAGGGTTAAATTCACCC.

Regarding this clone: The CDR3 end falls 3 residues outside the read, so it is completed with the germline J gene. The rearrangement links TRBV13 to TRBJ2-7; D remains ambiguous. The CDR3 covers 14 residues. Trimming cost V 5 bases and J 4 bases, with 15 bases left between them. CDR1 and CDR2 (germline): PRHDT, FYEKMQ (reference sequence). The CDR3 bases that were read are TGTGCCAGCAGCCCCTTACCGGCAGGATACGAG. This sequence encodes CASSPLPAGYE. In full, the CDR3 reads CASSPLPAGYEQYF.

Worth noting for this clone: With the read ending 3 residues before the CDR3 end, the germline J gene is used to fill in that end. V is TRBV19 and J is TRBJ1-2, with D maybe TRBD1 (5 bases). This CDR3 is built from 14 residues. The germline V gene has CDR1 LNHDA and CDR2 SQIVND (reference sequence). The CDR3 protein is CASSRAGETDTYTF. CDR3 DNA, as far as it was read: TGTGCCAGTAGTAGGGCGGGGGAGACAGATACC.

With regard to this clone: The read halts 3 residues ahead of the CDR3 end, with the missing end drawn from the germline J gene. The chain uses TRBV7-2 and TRBJ1-2; no firm D call. Germline V CDR1 and CDR2: SGHTA, FQGNSA. CDR3 length: 15 residues. CDR3 DNA, as far as it was read: TGTGCCAGCAGCTTAGGCCTAGCGGGGAGCAATGAC. It encodes CASSLGLAGSND. The whole CDR3 protein is CASSLGLAGSNDYTF.

Comment on this clone: The read halts 3 residues ahead of the CDR3 end, with the missing end drawn from the germline J gene. The chain employs TRBV19 and TRBJ2-2; the D gene is possibly TRBD2 (6 bases). CDR1 and CDR2 from the germline V gene are LNHDA and SQIVND (reference sequence). This CDR3 comprises 16 residues. CDR3 bases read: TGTGCCAGTAGTAATGGTTGGGGGGTTGATAATTCGCCG. Its translation is CASSNGWGVDNSP. In full, the CDR3 reads CASSNGWGVDNSPLFF.

As concerns this clone: Read sequence stops 3 residues before the CDR3 end, and the germline J gene provides the missing end. The V gene is TRBV19, the J gene TRBJ1-2; TRBD1 aligns across 10 bases. This CDR3 is built from 14 residues. In germline, CDR1 is LNHDA, CDR2 SQIVND (reference sequence). CDR3 protein: CASSLRDRGFDYTF. The part of the CDR3 DNA that was read is TGTGCCAGTAGTCTCCGGGACAGGGGTTTCGAC.

As regards this clone: Coverage ceases 3 residues before the CDR3 finishes, and the germline J gene fills in the end. The chain carries TRBV5-5 and TRBJ2-1; D is uncertain. The V and J ends lost 0 bases and 2 bases respectively, with 9 bases between them. Germline V CDR1 and CDR2: SGHKS, YYEKEE (reference sequence). The CDR3 is 15 residues long. This CDR3 reads CASSLEGRTYNEQFF. The sequenced part of the CDR3 DNA is TGTGCCAGCAGCTTGGAGGGCAGGACCTACAATGAG.

Points on this clone: The read terminates 3 residues ahead of where the CDR3 ends, so the germline J gene completes it. This chain joins TRBV10-1 and TRBJ1-1; maybe TRBD1 (6 bases). The CDR3 sequence is 14 residues long. CDR1 WNHNN and CDR2 SYGVQD come from the germline V gene (reference sequence). V was cut by 5 bases and J by 4 bases, with 14 bases left in between. CDR3 loop: CASSLGGLGTEAFF. The CDR3 bases that were read are TGCGCCAGCAGTCTAGGGGGTCTCGGCACTGAA.

Notes on this clone: Sequencing ends 3 residues short of the CDR3 end; the germline J gene provides the rest. V gene TRBV6-4 combines with J gene TRBJ2-1; D is possibly TRBD1 (5 bases). The CDR3 length is 15 residues. V dropped 3 bases and J dropped 2 bases, with 11 bases sitting between them. Germline CDR1 reads MRHNA; CDR2 reads SNTAGT. CDR3 bases read: TGTGCCAGCAGTGAGGCAGGGCCCCCCTACAATGAG. Protein product: CASSEAGPPYNE. The CDR3 reads in full as CASSEAGPPYNEQFF.

As concerns this clone: The CDR3 end is not reached by the read, which stops 3 residues before it; the germline J gene fills it in. The rearrangement uses TRBV10-1 and TRBJ2-6; weak D call: TRBD2 (6 bases). Trimming took off 6 bases at V and 8 bases at J, with 17 bases between the two ends. Germline V lookup: CDR1 WNHNN, CDR2 SYGVQD (reference sequence). CDR3 length equals 15 residues. The covered CDR3 bases are TGCGCCAGCAGCGCCACCGGGGGTAGCACCAACGTC. This encodes CASSATGGSTNV. In full, the CDR3 is CASSATGGSTNVLTF.

On this clone: The sequence runs out 3 residues before the end of the CDR3; the remainder is reconstructed from the germline J gene. The V call is TRBV5-6, the J call TRBJ1-1; TRBD1 is a possible D gene (6 bases). V lost 3 bases, J lost 1 base, and 10 bases lay in between. Germline CDR1 is SGHDT and CDR2 is YYEEEE. CDR3 length equals 14 residues. The chain's CDR3 is CASSSQGRNTEAFF. The sequenced part of the CDR3 DNA is TGTGCCAGCAGCTCTCAGGGGAGGAACACTGAA.

Notes on this clone: The read ends 3 residues before the CDR3 terminus; that terminus is restored from the germline J gene. The rearrangement uses TRBV7-9 and TRBJ1-2, with D unclear. The CDR3 is made up of 13 amino acids. V dropped 5 bases and J dropped 6 bases, with 13 bases sitting between them. Germline V gives CDR1 SEHNR, CDR2 FQNEAQ (reference sequence). The covered CDR3 bases are TGTGCCAGCAGCCCCTGGCAGGAGGATGGC. This encodes CASSPWQEDG. The whole CDR3 is CASSPWQEDGYTF.

According to its frequency, this clone is large (0.1 to 1%). The covered CDR3 bases are TGTGCCAGCAGCAAGGAACCCGGGGGAAACATT. This translates into CASSKEPGGNI. The CDR3 in its entirety is CASSKEPGGNIQYF. The chain recombines TRBV7-8 with TRBJ2-4; D is perhaps TRBD2 (6 bases). With the read ending 3 residues before the CDR3 end, the germline J gene is used to fill in that end. Germline values: CDR1 SGHVS, CDR2 FQNEAQ. CDR3 length: 14 residues. The V and J ends lost 5 bases and 6 bases respectively, with 14 bases between them. Variable domain in full (rest from reference TRBV7-8 and TRBJ2-4): GAGVSQSPRYKVAKRGQDVALRCDPISGHVSLFWYQQALGQGPEFLTYFQNEAQLDKSGLPSDRFFAERPEGSVSTLKIQRTQQEDSAVYLCASSKEPGGNIQYFGAGTRLSVL.

This CDR3 reads CASSDDPTGAIYGYTF. The sequenced CDR3 bases are TGTGCCAGCAGCGACGACCCGACAGGGGCAATCTATGGC. The genes are TRBV9 and TRBJ1-2; 8 positions agree with TRBD1. The sequence runs out 3 residues before the end of the CDR3; the remainder is reconstructed from the germline J gene. Unmatched junction bases numbered 11, after V lost 3 bases and J lost 4 bases. This CDR3 comprises 16 residues. CDR1 and CDR2 (germline): SGDLS, YYNGEE.